The 27 T cell receptor beta chains below were found in one sample sequenced in a study of blood T cell repertoires in COVID-19 (TCRdb year 2020). The library was made by the immunoSEQ multiplex PCR assay. Entries here come from immuneACCESS through TCRdb and include only in-frame sequences with V and J called. Some clones fail to appear in such tables; in the studies checked, an unresolved V gene covers under half of the shortfall, and the cause of the remainder is unknown. The sample includes 180,000 or so clones, with about 80% observed a single time. Of the sample, about 2.6% is held by the ten largest clones. The sample taken for sequencing was peripheral blood. The receptor source for this set is a human donor with acute or convalescent COVID-19. The donor label of this sample is uncertain.

V is TRBV5-1 and J is TRBJ1-5; D uncertain. The CDR3 runs to 9 residues. Germline lookup yields CDR1 SGHRS and CDR2 YFSETQ. The germline V and J ends were trimmed by 6 bases and 16 bases, with 11 bases remaining between them. CDR3 nucleotide sequence: TGCGCCAGCATCTCCCCCCTACATTTT. This encodes CASISPLHF. The variable domain in full, completed from reference TRBV5-1 and TRBJ1-5, reads KAGVTQTPRYLIKTRGQQVTLSCSPISGHRSVSWYQQTPGQGLQFLFEYFSETQRNKGNFPGRFSGRQFSNSRSEMNVSTLELGDSALYLCASISPLHFGDGTRLSIL.

The V and J genes are TRBV6-5 and TRBJ2-3, with TRBD2 identical over 12 bases. This CDR3 has 15 residues. V lost 5 bases, J lost 6 bases, and 6 bases stayed unmatched. Per germline, CDR1 MNHEY and CDR2 SVGAGI. CDR3 loop: CASSRGLAGGDTQYF. The CDR3 DNA reads as TGTGCCAGCAGTAGGGGACTAGCGGGTGGGGATACGCAGTATTTT.

The chain links TRBV6-6 to TRBJ1-5; 8 bases align to TRBD1. Germline V CDR1 and CDR2: MNHNY, SVGAGI (reference sequence). V dropped 6 bases and J dropped 6; count of bases not matched to a gene: 10. The CDR3 is 15 residues long. The CDR3: CASRPQGEEVQPQHF. DNA of the CDR3: TGTGCCAGCAGACCACAGGGGGAGGAGGTTCAGCCCCAGCATTTT.

The chain carries TRBV5-1 and TRBJ1-2, with 7 bases aligning to TRBD1. This CDR3 contains 14 residues. The germline V gene has CDR1 SGHRS and CDR2 YFSETQ. V lost 1 base, J lost 8 bases, and 8 bases stayed unmatched. As DNA, the CDR3 is TGCGCCAGCAGCTTGTTGGGCGACAGGGAAGGCTACACCTTC. It translates to CASSLLGDREGYTF.

This chain uses TRBV18 with TRBJ1-4, with 8 bases aligning to TRBD1. J gave up 8 bases and V 0 bases, and 8 bases lay outside the gene matches. CDR1 is KGHSH, CDR2 LQKENI, per germline. The CDR3 has 16 residues. CDR3 loop: CASSPPPDRVSEKLFF. The CDR3 DNA reads TGTGCCAGCTCACCACCTCCGGACAGGGTAAGCGAAAAACTGTTTTTT.

Only one count was recorded for this clone. This chain's CDR3 is CASSRSGGYYNEQFF. The CDR3 DNA is TGTGCCAGCAGCCGTTCAGGGGGTTACTACAATGAGCAGTTCTTC. The chain joins TRBV11-2 to TRBJ2-1; 7 nucleotides agree with TRBD1. V lost 5 bases to trimming and J lost 3 bases; unmatched junction nucleotides: 7. Per germline, CDR1 SGHAT and CDR2 FQNNGV. The CDR3 spans 15 residues. Full variable domain (rest looked up from reference TRBV11-2 and TRBJ2-1): EAGVAQSPRYKIIEKRQSVAFWCNPISGHATLYWYQQILGQGPKLLIQFQNNGVVDDSQLPKDRFSAERLKGVDSTLKIQPAKLEDSAVYLCASSRSGGYYNEQFFGPGTRLTVL.

V and J are TRBV6-5 and TRBJ2-1; 9 positions agree with TRBD1. Germline V gene lookup returns CDR1 MNHEY and CDR2 SVGAGI. There are 15 residues in the CDR3. After removal of 6 bases from V and 9 bases from J, the junction contained 12 bases not matched to a gene. The CDR3 DNA reads as TGTGCCAGCAGGCCCGGGACAGGGCCACAGGGTGAGCAGTTCTTC. This codes for CASRPGTGPQGEQFF.

The rearrangement uses TRBV4-1 and TRBJ1-4; D is perhaps TRBD1 (6 bases). The germline CDR1 and CDR2 sequences are MGHRA and YSYEKL. Trimming cost V 4 bases and J 6 bases, with 15 bases left between them. CDR3 length: 15 amino acids. CDR3 nucleotides: TGCGCCAGCAGCCTCACGGGGGGGGGCTATGAAAAACTGTTTTTT. Translating gives CASSLTGGGYEKLFF.

The gene calls are TRBV5-1 and TRBJ2-7, with D maybe TRBD1 (6 bases). Germline CDR1 SGHRS, CDR2 YFSETQ. V gave up 4 bases and J gave up 1 base, with 15 bases separating them. CDR3 length: 15 amino acids. The CDR3 sequence is CASSAEGGMSYEQYF. CDR3 nucleotides: TGCGCCAGCAGCGCCGAAGGGGGTATGTCCTACGAGCAGTACTTC.

This clone was found once. The chain links TRBV30 to TRBJ2-5; 8 nucleotides match TRBD1. CDR1 GTSNPN and CDR2 SVGIG come from the germline V gene (reference sequence). V shed 4 bases, J shed 5 bases, and the junction held 6 bases outside the gene matches. This CDR3 region has 13 residues. The CDR3 sequence is CAWTGGIWETQYF. For the CDR3, the DNA is TGTGCCTGGACAGGGGGCATCTGGGAGACCCAGTACTTC.

The rearrangement uses TRBV6-5 and TRBJ2-3; D might be TRBD1 (5 bases). CDR3 length equals 14 residues. Germline values: CDR1 MNHEY, CDR2 SVGAGI. The V and J ends lost 7 bases and 2 bases respectively, with 13 bases between them. The DNA of the CDR3 is TGTGCCAGCATCCCGGCAGGGCTCACAGATACGCAGTATTTT. This sequence encodes CASIPAGLTDTQYF.

In its sample, this clone was seen many times. The rearrangement joins TRBV7-8 to TRBJ2-7, with 9 positions matching TRBD2. Looked up from germline, CDR1 is SGHVS and CDR2 is FQNEAQ. The CDR3 loop spans 15 amino acids. J was trimmed by 3 bases and V by 4 bases; bases with no gene match: 7. The CDR3 coding sequence is TGTGCCAGCAGCTCCCGGGGTAGCGGGGGCTACGAGCAGTACTTC. As protein: CASSSRGSGGYEQYF.

The chain couples TRBV5-1 to TRBJ2-3, with a tentative D call TRBD2 (5 bases). Germline CDR1 SGHRS, CDR2 YFSETQ. V was clipped by 2 bases and J by 4 bases, with 11 bases between them. The CDR3 has 14 residues. The CDR3 protein is CASSLAVVPDTQYF. The CDR3 coding sequence is TGCGCCAGCAGCTTAGCGGTGGTCCCAGATACGCAGTATTTT. Filled out from reference TRBV5-1 and TRBJ2-3, the complete variable domain reads KAGVTQTPRYLIKTRGQQVTLSCSPISGHRSVSWYQQTPGQGLQFLFEYFSETQRNKGNFPGRFSGRQFSNSRSEMNVSTLELGDSALYLCASSLAVVPDTQYFGPGTRLTVL.

This rearrangement joins TRBV25-1 to TRBJ1-2; a weak D match, TRBD1 (6 bases). CDR3 length: 16 amino acids. The ends were cut back, 4 bases at V and 1 base at J, with 16 bases in the middle. CDR1 MGHDK and CDR2 SYGVNS come from the germline V gene. In DNA, the CDR3 is TGTGCCAGCAGTGCTGTCGCCGGGACACTTAACTATGGCTACACCTTC. Translating it yields CASSAVAGTLNYGYTF.

This sequence joins TRBV30 and TRBJ2-5; possible D gene TRBD2, 7 bases. Trimming pared 0 bases from V and 5 bases from J, leaving 13 bases between. The CDR3 consists of 14 residues. The V gene's germline CDR1 is GTSNPN and CDR2 SVGIG (reference sequence). In DNA, the CDR3 is TGTGCCTGGAGTGTTGGGGGGGCCCGGGAGACCCAGTACTTC. Protein product: CAWSVGGARETQYF.

The rearrangement joins TRBV5-1 to TRBJ1-1; D not certain. V gave up 3 bases and J gave up 7 bases, with 16 bases separating them. Germline loops: CDR1 SGHRS, CDR2 YFSETQ. This CDR3 comprises 14 residues. The CDR3 DNA follows: TGCGCCAGCAGCTCTACCAGAGAGGGAGGTGAAGCTTTCTTT. Amino acid sequence: CASSSTREGGEAFF.

This clone was counted only a few times. The chain combines TRBV6-5 with TRBJ2-7; TRBD2 is a possible D gene (6 bases). The CDR3 has 15 amino acids. Germline V CDR1 and CDR2: MNHEY, SVGAGI. Trimming removed 2 bases at V and 6 bases at J, with 17 bases between. CDR3 nucleotide sequence: TGTGCCAGCAGTTACGCGGGGAACCGGGCGAGCGAGCAGTACTTC. Translation gives CASSYAGNRASEQYF.

The rearrangement uses TRBV10-2 and TRBJ2-3; 8 bases line up with TRBD2. Per germline, CDR1 WSHSY and CDR2 SAAADI. J lost 3 bases, V lost 0 bases, and 5 bases had no gene match. The CDR3 length is 16 residues. CDR3 nucleotide sequence: TGCGCCAGCAGTGAGTCCGGGGGGGGTGGGACAGATACGCAGTATTTT. Its protein is CASSESGGGGTDTQYF.

This chain links TRBV12-5 with TRBJ2-7, with 7 bases aligning to TRBD1. The CDR3 has 18 amino acids. Per the germline V gene, CDR1 is LGHNT and CDR2 is FRNRAP. With 2 bases clipped from V and 7 bases from J, the junction kept 20 bases outside the gene matches. The CDR3 sequence is CASGLRAFPGTEGEEQYF. The CDR3 DNA reads TGTGCTAGTGGTTTGAGGGCTTTCCCCGGGACAGAAGGAGAAGAGCAGTACTTC.

The CDR3 bases are TGCGCCAGCAGCTTGGGACAGGCAGAGCAGTACTTC. Encoded protein: CASSLGQAEQYF. This chain links TRBV5-1 with TRBJ2-7; D possibly corresponds to TRBD1 (6 bases). The CDR3 totals 12 residues. V was shortened by 0 bases and J by 7 bases, with 8 bases between the two germline ends. Germline lookup yields CDR1 SGHRS and CDR2 YFSETQ.

This rearrangement joins TRBV6-1 to TRBJ2-2, with TRBD1 as a possible D gene (6 bases). CDR3 length: 15 amino acids. Germline lookup yields CDR1 MNHNS and CDR2 SASEGT. V was shortened by 3 bases and J by 2 bases, with 10 bases between the two germline ends. The CDR3 loop reads CASSDGTKNTGELFF. The CDR3 DNA reads TGTGCCAGCAGTGACGGGACAAAAAACACCGGGGAGCTGTTTTTT.

This clone was observed a handful of times. The J gene is TRBJ1-1, the V gene TRBV5-1; maybe TRBD1 (6 bases). Trimming shortened V by 4 bases and J by 2 bases, and 18 bases separated the two germline ends. The CDR3 sequence is 16 residues long. Germline CDR1 SGHRS, CDR2 YFSETQ. CDR3 sequence reads: CASSPMDRGANTEAFF. In DNA, the CDR3 is TGCGCCAGCAGCCCCATGGACAGAGGGGCCAACACTGAAGCTTTCTTT.

The chain employs TRBV28 and TRBJ1-5, with TRBD1 matching over 7 bases. V dropped 3 bases and J dropped 5; count of bases not matched to a gene: 19. Germline CDR1 MDHEN, CDR2 SYDVKM. The CDR3 loop spans 19 amino acids. CDR3 DNA: TGTGCCAGCAGTTTGAAATGGGACGACAGGGAAGGAAAAGATCAGCCCCAGCATTTT. Amino acids: CASSLKWDDREGKDQPQHF.

The chain links TRBV19 to TRBJ2-2; 15 positions agree with TRBD2. Germline lookup yields CDR1 LNHDA and CDR2 SQIVND (reference sequence). V shed 3 bases, J shed 6 bases, and the junction held 5 bases outside the gene matches. The CDR3 covers 17 residues. The CDR3 DNA reads TGTGCCAGTAGTATGGTCCGGACTAGCGGGGGGGCCGGGGAGCTGTTTTTT. It codes for CASSMVRTSGGAGELFF.

The gene calls are TRBV11-2 and TRBJ2-7; possible D gene TRBD1, 5 bases. CDR3 size: 13 residues. V was shortened by 6 bases and J by 5 bases, with 14 bases between the two germline ends. Germline loops: CDR1 SGHAT, CDR2 FQNNGV. The CDR3 nucleotides are TGTGCCAGCAGGATGGGGCCCACCAACGAGCAGTACTTC. The encoded protein is CASRMGPTNEQYF.

V and J are TRBV10-1 and TRBJ1-6, with D maybe TRBD1 (6 bases). The CDR3 consists of 14 residues. V lost 2 bases to trimming and J lost 10 bases, with 12 bases between them. From germline, CDR1 is WNHNN and CDR2 SYGVQD (reference sequence). CDR3 sequence reads: CASSETGFGSPLHF. The CDR3 DNA is TGCGCCAGCAGTGAGACAGGGTTCGGCTCACCCCTCCACTTT.

This clone has a handful of counts. CDR3 amino acids: CASSSNPGDEQYF. The CDR3 region has the DNA TGTGCCAGCAGCTCCAACCCTGGAGACGAGCAGTACTTC. This chain links TRBV7-9 with TRBJ2-7, with D hard to call. The V end lost 4 bases, the J end lost 5 bases, and 12 bases lay between the germline ends. The CDR3 is made up of 13 amino acids. Germline V gives CDR1 SEHNR, CDR2 FQNEAQ (reference sequence).